Detailed here is one T cell receptor (beta chain). These data originate in a study of T cells in Graves' hyperthyroidism and ophthalmopathy. Study as a whole: Any treatment followed the collection of peripheral blood at initial diagnosis.

An absence of ophthalmopathy progression within 18 months meant stable Graves' hyperthyroidism. From RNA transcripts, TCR beta CDR3 regions were amplified. Researchers ran a first-round RT-PCR on the TCR CDR3 using the HTBI primer set. TCRdb reprocessed the multiplex PCR reads with MiXCR, giving one entry per CDR3 protein. The sample holds nearly 750,000 distinct CDR3 sequences, around a third seen once. V lost 3 bases and J lost 6, with 12 bases in between. Germline V CDR1 and CDR2: SGHTA, FQGNSA. This CDR3 region has 13 residues. The specimen sequenced was blood. This receptor was taken from a woman aged 40-49 years with Graves' hyperthyroidism. This sequence joins TRBV7-2 and TRBJ2-7; D is possibly TRBD1 or TRBD2 (5 bases each). The CDR3 here is CASSFRDGGEQYF. DNA of the CDR3: TGTGCCAGCAGCTTCCGGGACGGCGGCGAGCAGTACTTC. The complete variable domain, with remaining parts taken from reference TRBV7-2 and TRBJ2-7, reads GAGVSQSPSNKVTEKGKDVELRCDPISGHTALYWYRQSLGQGLEFLIYFQGNSAPDKSGLPSDRFSAERTGGSVSTLTIQRTQQEDSAVYLCASSFRDGGEQYFGPGTRLTVT.